This T cell receptor (beta chain) was found in a study of blood T cells in healthy people across ages. The CDR3 runs to 14 residues. The germline CDR1 and CDR2 sequences are DFQATT and SNEGSKA (reference sequence). A second roughly 7 to 11 cycle PCR used barcoded and J-beta primers. A single record per CDR3 protein comes from TCRdb applying MiXCR to the 5' RACE reads. Of roughly 800,000 distinct CDR3 sequences in the sample, more than 45% were seen once. This TCR came from a man younger than 40 in good health. The sample comprised blood. V usage is TRBV20-1 and J usage is TRBJ2-4, with D perhaps TRBD1 (5 bases). The last part of the DNA fits TRBJ2-7 better; the J call may be wrong. The CDR3 is CSARVSGQLYEQYF. CDR3 in DNA: TGCAGTGCTAGGGTATCAGGGCAGCTCTACGAGCAGTACTTC.